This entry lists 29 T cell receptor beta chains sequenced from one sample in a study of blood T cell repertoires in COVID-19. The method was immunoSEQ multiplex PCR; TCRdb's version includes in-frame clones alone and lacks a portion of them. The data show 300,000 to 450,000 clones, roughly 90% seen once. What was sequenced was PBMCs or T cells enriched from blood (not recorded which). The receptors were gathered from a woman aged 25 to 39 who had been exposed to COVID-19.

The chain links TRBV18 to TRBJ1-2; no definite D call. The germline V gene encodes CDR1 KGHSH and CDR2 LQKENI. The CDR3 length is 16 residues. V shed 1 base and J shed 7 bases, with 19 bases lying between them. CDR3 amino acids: CASSPRLEVPERGYTF. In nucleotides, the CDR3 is TGTGCCAGCTCACCACGTCTCGAGGTACCCGAGCGTGGCTACACCTTC.

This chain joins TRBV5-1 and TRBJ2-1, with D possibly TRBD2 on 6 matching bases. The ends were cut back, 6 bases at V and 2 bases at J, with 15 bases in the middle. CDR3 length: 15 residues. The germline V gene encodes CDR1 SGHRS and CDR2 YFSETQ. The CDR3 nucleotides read TGCGCCAGCACCCTGGGGGGAGGTACCTACAATGAGCAGTTCTTC. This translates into CASTLGGGTYNEQFF. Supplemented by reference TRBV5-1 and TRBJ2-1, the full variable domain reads KAGVTQTPRYLIKTRGQQVTLSCSPISGHRSVSWYQQTPGQGLQFLFEYFSETQRNKGNFPGRFSGRQFSNSRSEMNVSTLELGDSALYLCASTLGGGTYNEQFFGPGTRLTVL.

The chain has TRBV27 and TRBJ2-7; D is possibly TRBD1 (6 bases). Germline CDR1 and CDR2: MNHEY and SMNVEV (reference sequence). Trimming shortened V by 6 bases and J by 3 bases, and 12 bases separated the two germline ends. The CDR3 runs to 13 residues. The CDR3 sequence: CASSPGTYYEQYF. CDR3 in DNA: TGTGCCAGCAGCCCCGGGACATACTACGAGCAGTACTTC.

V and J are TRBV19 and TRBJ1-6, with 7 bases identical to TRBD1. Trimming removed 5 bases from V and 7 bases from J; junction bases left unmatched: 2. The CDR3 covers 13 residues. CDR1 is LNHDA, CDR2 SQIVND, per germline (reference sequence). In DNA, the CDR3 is TGTGCCAGTAGTGTAGGGGGCAATTCACCCCTCCACTTT. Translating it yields CASSVGGNSPLHF. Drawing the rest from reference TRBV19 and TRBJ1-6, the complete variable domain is DGGITQSPKYLFRKEGQNVTLSCEQNLNHDAMYWYRQDPGQGLRLIYYSQIVNDFQKGDIAEGYSVSREKKESFPLTVTSAQKNPTAFYLCASSVGGNSPLHFGNGTRLTVT.

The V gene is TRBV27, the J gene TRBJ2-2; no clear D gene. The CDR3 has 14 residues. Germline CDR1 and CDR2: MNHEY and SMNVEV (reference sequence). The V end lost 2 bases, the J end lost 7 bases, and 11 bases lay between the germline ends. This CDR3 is CASSLSPQVGELFF. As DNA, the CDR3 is TGTGCCAGCAGTTTAAGCCCGCAGGTCGGGGAGCTGTTTTTT.

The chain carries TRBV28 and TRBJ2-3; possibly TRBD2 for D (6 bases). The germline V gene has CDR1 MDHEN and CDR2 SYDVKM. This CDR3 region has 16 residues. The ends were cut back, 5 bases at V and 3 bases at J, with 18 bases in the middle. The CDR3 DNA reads TGTGCCAGCAGTCAGCTAGCGATCAGTGTTACAGATACGCAGTATTTT. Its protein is CASSQLAISVTDTQYF.

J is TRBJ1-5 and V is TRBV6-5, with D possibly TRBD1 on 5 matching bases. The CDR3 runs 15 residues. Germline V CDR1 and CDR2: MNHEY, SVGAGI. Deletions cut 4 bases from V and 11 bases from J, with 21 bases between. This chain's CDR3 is CASSFEGVAQGAQHF. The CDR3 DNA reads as TGTGCCAGCAGTTTCGAAGGGGTGGCCCAAGGAGCCCAGCATTTT.

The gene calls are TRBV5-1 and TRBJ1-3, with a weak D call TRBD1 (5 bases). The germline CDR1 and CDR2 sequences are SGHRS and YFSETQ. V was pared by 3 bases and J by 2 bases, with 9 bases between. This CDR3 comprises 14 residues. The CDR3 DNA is TGCGCCAGCAGCTCCGACAGCGCTGGAAACACCATATATTTT. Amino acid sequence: CASSSDSAGNTIYF.

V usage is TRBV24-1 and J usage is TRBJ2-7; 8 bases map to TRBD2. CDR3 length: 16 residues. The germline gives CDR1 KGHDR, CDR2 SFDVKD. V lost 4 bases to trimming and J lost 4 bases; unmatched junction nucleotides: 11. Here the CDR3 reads CATSESLSTSDYEQYF. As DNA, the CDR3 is TGTGCCACCAGTGAGTCTCTGTCGACTAGCGATTACGAGCAGTACTTC.

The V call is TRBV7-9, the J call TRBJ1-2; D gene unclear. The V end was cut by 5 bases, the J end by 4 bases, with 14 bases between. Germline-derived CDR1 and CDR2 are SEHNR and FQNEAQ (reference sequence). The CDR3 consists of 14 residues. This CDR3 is CASSPGGELYGYTF. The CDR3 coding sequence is TGTGCCAGCAGCCCCGGCGGGGAACTCTATGGCTACACCTTC.

The CDR3 protein is CASSVWAEGYEQYF. The DNA for the CDR3 is TGTGCCAGCAGCGTCTGGGCGGAGGGTTACGAGCAGTACTTC. This chain joins TRBV27 and TRBJ2-7; tentatively, D is TRBD2 (6 bases). The germline gives CDR1 MNHEY, CDR2 SMNVEV (reference sequence). V lost 6 bases to trimming and J lost 4 bases, with 16 bases between them. This CDR3 comprises 14 residues.

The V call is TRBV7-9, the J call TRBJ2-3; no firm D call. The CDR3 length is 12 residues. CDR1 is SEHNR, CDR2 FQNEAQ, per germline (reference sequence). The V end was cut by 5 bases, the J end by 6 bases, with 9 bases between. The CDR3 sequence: CASSGEADTQYF. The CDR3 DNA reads TGTGCCAGCAGCGGCGAAGCGGATACGCAGTATTTT.

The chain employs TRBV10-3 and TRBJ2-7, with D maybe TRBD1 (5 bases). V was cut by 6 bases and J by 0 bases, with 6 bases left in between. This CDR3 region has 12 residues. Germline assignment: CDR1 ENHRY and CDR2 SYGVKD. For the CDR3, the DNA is TGTGCCATCAGGGACAACTCCTACGAGCAGTACTTC. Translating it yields CAIRDNSYEQYF.

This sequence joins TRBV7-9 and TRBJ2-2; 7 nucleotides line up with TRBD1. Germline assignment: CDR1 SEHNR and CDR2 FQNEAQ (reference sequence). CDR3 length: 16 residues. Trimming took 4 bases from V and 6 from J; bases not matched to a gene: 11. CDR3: CASSSADRAQSGELFF. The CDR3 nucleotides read TGTGCCAGCAGCTCAGCAGACAGGGCCCAATCCGGGGAGCTGTTTTTT. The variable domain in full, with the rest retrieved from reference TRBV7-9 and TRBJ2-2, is DTGVSQNPRHKITKRGQNVTFRCDPISEHNRLYWYRQTLGQGPEFLTYFQNEAQLEKSRLLSDRFSAERPKGSFSTLEIQRTEQGDSAMYLCASSSADRAQSGELFFGEGSRLTVL.

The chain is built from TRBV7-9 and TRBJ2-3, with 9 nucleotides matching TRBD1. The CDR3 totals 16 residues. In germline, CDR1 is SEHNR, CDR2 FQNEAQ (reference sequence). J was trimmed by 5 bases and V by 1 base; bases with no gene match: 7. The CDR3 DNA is TGTGCCAGCAGCTTAGGTCTCCAGGACAGGGGAGATACGCAGTATTTT. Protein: CASSLGLQDRGDTQYF.

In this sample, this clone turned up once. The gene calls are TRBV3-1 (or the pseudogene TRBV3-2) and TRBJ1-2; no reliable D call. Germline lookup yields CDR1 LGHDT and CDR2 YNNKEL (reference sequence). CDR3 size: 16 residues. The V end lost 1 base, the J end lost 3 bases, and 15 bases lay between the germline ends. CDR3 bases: TGTGCCAGCAGCCAAGGCTTTAACCCAGCGGACTATGGCTACACCTTC. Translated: CASSQGFNPADYGYTF.

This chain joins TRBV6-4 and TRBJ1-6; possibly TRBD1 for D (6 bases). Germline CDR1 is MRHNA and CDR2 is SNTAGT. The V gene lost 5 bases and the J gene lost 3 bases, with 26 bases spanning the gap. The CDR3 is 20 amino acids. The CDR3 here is CASSTSYRGQIGIYNSPLHF. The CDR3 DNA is TGTGCCAGCAGTACCTCCTACCGAGGACAGATTGGGATCTATAATTCACCCCTCCACTTT.

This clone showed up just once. CDR3 residues: CASSRTRGLAGGHGQFF. CDR3 DNA sequence: TGTGCCAGCAGTAGAACGCGGGGACTAGCGGGAGGACATGGGCAGTTCTTC. The chain uses TRBV6-2 or TRBV6-3 and TRBJ2-1; TRBD2 matches 15 bases. CDR1 and CDR2 from the germline V gene are MNHEY and SVGEGT. The J segment lost 12 bases and the V segment lost 5 bases, leaving 14 bases of the junction unmatched. The CDR3 covers 17 residues.

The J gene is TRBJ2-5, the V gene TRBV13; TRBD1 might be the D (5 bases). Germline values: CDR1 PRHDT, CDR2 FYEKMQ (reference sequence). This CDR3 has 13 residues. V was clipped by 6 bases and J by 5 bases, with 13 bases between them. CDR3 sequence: CASRPGPRETQYF. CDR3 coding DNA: TGTGCCAGCAGACCAGGGCCTCGGGAGACCCAGTACTTC.

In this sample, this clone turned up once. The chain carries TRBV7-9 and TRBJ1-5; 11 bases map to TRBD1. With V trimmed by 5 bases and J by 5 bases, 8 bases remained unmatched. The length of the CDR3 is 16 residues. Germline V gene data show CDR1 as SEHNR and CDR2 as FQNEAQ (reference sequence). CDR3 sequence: CASSQWTGGTDQPQHF. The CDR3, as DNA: TGTGCCAGCAGCCAGTGGACAGGGGGCACGGATCAGCCCCAGCATTTT.

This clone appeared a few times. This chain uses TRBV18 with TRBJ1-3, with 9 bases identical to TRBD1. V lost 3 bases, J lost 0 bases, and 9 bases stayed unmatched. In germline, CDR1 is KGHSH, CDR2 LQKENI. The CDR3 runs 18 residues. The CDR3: CASSPQSQGAFSGNTIYF. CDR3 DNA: TGTGCCAGCTCACCCCAGTCACAGGGGGCATTCTCTGGAAACACCATATATTTT.

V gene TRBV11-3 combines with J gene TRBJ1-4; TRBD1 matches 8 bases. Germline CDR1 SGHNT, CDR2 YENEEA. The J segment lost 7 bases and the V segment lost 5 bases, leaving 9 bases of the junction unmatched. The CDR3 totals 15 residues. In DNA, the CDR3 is TGTGCCAGCAGCCCTCAGGGGGCTCGAGGTGAAAAACTGTTTTTT. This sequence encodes CASSPQGARGEKLFF.

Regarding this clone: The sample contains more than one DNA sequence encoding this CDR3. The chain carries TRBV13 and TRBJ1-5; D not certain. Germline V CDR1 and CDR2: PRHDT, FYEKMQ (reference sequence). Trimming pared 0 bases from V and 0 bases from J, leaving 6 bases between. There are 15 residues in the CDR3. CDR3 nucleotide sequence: TGTGCCAGCAGCTTAGGTAGAAATAGCAATCAGCCCCAGCATTTT. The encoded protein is CASSLGRNSNQPQHF.

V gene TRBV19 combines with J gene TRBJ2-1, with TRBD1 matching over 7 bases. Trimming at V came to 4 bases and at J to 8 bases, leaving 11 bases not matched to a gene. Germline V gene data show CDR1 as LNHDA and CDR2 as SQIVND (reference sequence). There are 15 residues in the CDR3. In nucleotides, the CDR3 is TGTGCCAGTAGTAACCGGGACAGAGGGACCGATGAGCAGTTCTTC. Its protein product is CASSNRDRGTDEQFF.

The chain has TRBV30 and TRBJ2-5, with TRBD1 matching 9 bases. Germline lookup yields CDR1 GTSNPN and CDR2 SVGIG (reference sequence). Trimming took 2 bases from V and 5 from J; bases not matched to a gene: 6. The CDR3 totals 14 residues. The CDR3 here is CAWSPTGGRETQYF. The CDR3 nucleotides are TGTGCCTGGAGTCCCACAGGGGGCCGTGAGACCCAGTACTTC.

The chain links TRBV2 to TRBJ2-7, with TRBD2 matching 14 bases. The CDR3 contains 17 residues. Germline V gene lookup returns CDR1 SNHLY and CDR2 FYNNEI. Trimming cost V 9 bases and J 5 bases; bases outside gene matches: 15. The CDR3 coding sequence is TGTGCCAGTTATAGCCGATGGACTAGCGGGAGGACGGACGAGCAGTACTTC. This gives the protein CASYSRWTSGRTDEQYF. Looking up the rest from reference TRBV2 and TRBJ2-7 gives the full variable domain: EPEVTQTPSHQVTQMGQEVILRCVPISNHLYFYWYRQILGQKVEFLVSFYNNEISEKSEIFDDQFSVERPDGSNFTLKIRSTKLEDSAMYFCASYSRWTSGRTDEQYFGPGTRLTVT.

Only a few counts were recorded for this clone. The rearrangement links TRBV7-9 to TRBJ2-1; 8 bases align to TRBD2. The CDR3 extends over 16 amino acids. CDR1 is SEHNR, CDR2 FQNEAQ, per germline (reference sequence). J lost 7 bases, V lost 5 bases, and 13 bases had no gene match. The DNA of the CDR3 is TGTGCCAGCAGCGGGCCTTTGCGGCGGGAGGAAAATGAGCAGTTCTTC. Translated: CASSGPLRREENEQFF.

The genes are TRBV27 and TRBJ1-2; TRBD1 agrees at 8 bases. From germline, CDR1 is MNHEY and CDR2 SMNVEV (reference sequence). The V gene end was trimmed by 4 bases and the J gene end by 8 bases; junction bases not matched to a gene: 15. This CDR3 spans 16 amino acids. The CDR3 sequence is CASSSDHRGAPEGYTF. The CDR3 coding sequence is TGTGCCAGCAGTTCGGACCACAGGGGGGCCCCAGAGGGCTACACCTTC.

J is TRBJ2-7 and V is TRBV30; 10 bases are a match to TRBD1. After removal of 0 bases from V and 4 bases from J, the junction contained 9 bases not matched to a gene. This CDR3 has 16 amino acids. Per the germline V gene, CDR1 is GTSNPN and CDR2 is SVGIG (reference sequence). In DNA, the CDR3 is TGTGCCTGGAGTGTACCCCTAGACAGGGGGCAATACGAGCAGTACTTC. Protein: CAWSVPLDRGQYEQYF. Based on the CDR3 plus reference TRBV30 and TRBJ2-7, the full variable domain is SQTIHQWPATLVQPVGSPLSLECTVEGTSNPNLYWYRQAAGRGLQLLFYSVGIGQISSEVPQNLSASRPQDRQFILSSKKLLLSDSGFYLCAWSVPLDRGQYEQYFGPGTRLTVT.